The 8 T cell receptor beta chains below come from one sample, sequenced in a study of blood T cell repertoires in COVID-19. TCRdb keeps only in-frame clones here, not all; method: immunoSEQ multiplex PCR. The profile covers about 220,000 clones, with about four fifths appearing a single time and roughly 1.3% taken by the ten largest. Sequenced material: PBMCs or T cells enriched from blood (not recorded which). The receptors here all came from a woman in her 40s with acute COVID-19.

The V call is TRBV9, the J call TRBJ1-2, with D tentatively TRBD1 (5 bases). The germline V gene has CDR1 SGDLS and CDR2 YYNGEE. V was trimmed by 4 bases and J by 4 bases, leaving 11 bases between them. The CDR3 covers 13 residues. The CDR3 protein is CASSPGDSYGYTF. DNA for the CDR3: TGTGCCAGCAGCCCCGGGGACTCCTATGGCTACACCTTC.

The chain uses TRBV5-1 and TRBJ2-6; a weak D match, TRBD2 (5 bases). The ends were cut back, 9 bases at V and 3 bases at J, with 16 bases in the middle. Germline V CDR1 and CDR2: SGHRS, YFSETQ. CDR3 length equals 15 residues. CDR3 protein: CATRVDLNGANVLTF. In DNA, the CDR3 is TGCGCCACCCGAGTGGACTTAAATGGGGCCAACGTCCTGACTTTC.

This clone was counted many times. The J gene is TRBJ1-4, the V gene TRBV30; possibly TRBD1 for D (5 bases). V was cut by 2 bases and J by 4 bases, with 11 bases left in between. Per germline, CDR1 GTSNPN and CDR2 SVGIG (reference sequence). CDR3 length equals 14 residues. The CDR3 is CAWSRGGNNEKLFF. Written as DNA, the CDR3 is TGTGCCTGGAGTAGGGGCGGGAATAATGAAAAACTGTTTTTT.

This sequence joins TRBV7-6 and TRBJ1-2, with TRBD1 matching 12 bases. V lost 5 bases, J lost 13 bases, and 8 bases stayed unmatched. This CDR3 has 13 amino acids. CDR1 is SGHVS, CDR2 FNYEAQ, per germline. DNA of the CDR3: TGTGCCAGCAGCGAAGGGACAGGGGGCTCCCCCACCTTC. Residues: CASSEGTGGSPTF.

In this sample, this clone turned up once. The J gene is TRBJ2-7, the V gene TRBV5-6, with TRBD2 matching over 7 bases. V shed 0 bases, J shed 7 bases, and the junction held 7 bases outside the gene matches. Germline loops: CDR1 SGHDT, CDR2 YYEEEE. The CDR3 has 14 residues. For the CDR3, the DNA is TGTGCCAGCAGCTTGGTAAGCGGGAACGGGGAGCAGTACTTC. It is translated as CASSLVSGNGEQYF.

A few counts support this clone. The chain joins TRBV7-8 to TRBJ1-2; 12 bases are a match to TRBD1. With V trimmed by 5 bases and J by 7 bases, 8 bases remained unmatched. CDR3 length: 15 amino acids. The V gene's germline CDR1 is SGHVS and CDR2 FQNEAQ. The CDR3 is CASSPGTGGPSGYTF. CDR3 in DNA: TGTGCCAGCAGCCCTGGGACAGGGGGCCCTTCTGGCTACACCTTC. Drawing the rest from reference TRBV7-8 and TRBJ1-2, the complete variable domain is GAGVSQSPRYKVAKRGQDVALRCDPISGHVSLFWYQQALGQGPEFLTYFQNEAQLDKSGLPSDRFFAERPEGSVSTLKIQRTQQEDSAVYLCASSPGTGGPSGYTFGSGTRLTVV.

The count of this clone is one. Germline and junction disagree at one end, which may indicate a read error. The CDR3 DNA reads as TGTGCCAGCAGCCAAGGGGACAGGTGGAAGGACTTC. It translates to CASSQGDRWKDF. The V and J genes are TRBV3-1 (or the pseudogene TRBV3-2) and TRBJ2-7, with 8 bases fitting TRBD1. Germline lookup yields CDR1 LGHDT and CDR2 YNNKEL (reference sequence). CDR3 size: 12 residues.

The chain couples TRBV7-2 to TRBJ1-6, with D hard to call. Germline CDR1 SGHTA, CDR2 FQGNSA. V was shortened by 3 bases and J by 7 bases, with 13 bases between the two germline ends. The CDR3 runs to 15 residues. In DNA form, the CDR3 reads TGTGCCAGCAGCTTCAATACCGGCGGCAATTCACCCCTCCACTTT. Translation gives CASSFNTGGNSPLHF.